The clone carrying this T cell receptor (beta chain) was seen ten or more times. As yet, its antigen is unknown. At least 5.5 micrograms of total RNA were extracted per sample. The record originates from a study of blood T cells in healthy people across ages. Study-level results: Calculation of diversity from one million T cells yielded estimates considered to be underestimates.

Sample-barcoded 5' priming and a J-beta primer mix drove a second PCR of 7 to 11 cycles. TCRdb reprocessed the 5' RACE reads via MiXCR and lists one record per CDR3 protein. The sample has about 670,000 distinct CDR3 sequences, under 65% seen once. The CDR3 contains 14 residues. Germline loops: CDR1 SGHTA, CDR2 FQGNSA. V lost 2 bases and J lost 8; bases outside the gene matches: 3. The receptor was isolated from an elderly woman in good health. Sequencing input: blood. The rearrangement links TRBV7-2 to TRBJ2-3; 11 bases match TRBD1. CDR3 sequence: CASSLRTGGGTQYF. In DNA, the CDR3 is TGTGCCAGCAGCTTAAGGACAGGGGGCGGTACGCAGTATTTT.